The source of this T cell receptor (beta chain) is a study of blood T cell repertoires in COVID-19. Turning to the study itself: Specimens from acute and convalescent COVID-19 originated in the United States, Italy and Spain. T cells, B-cell-depleted T cells, or PBMCs provided the cDNA or gDNA that served as material.

This CDR3 comprises 17 residues. The V segment lost 0 bases and the J segment 4 bases; nucleotides outside the gene matches: 4. Germline CDR1 is PRHDT and CDR2 is FYEKMQ (reference sequence). In the authors' methods: Reference gene primer amplification in the assay estimated nucleated cell counts. Generated by immunoSEQ multiplex PCR, the TCRdb table keeps only in-frame clones and is missing some. V and J calls and clone size are given by that table; D and trimming were obtained from the DNA. The sample consists of about 93,000 clones, 85% to 90% of them appearing once. The receptor was derived from a human donor with active COVID-19. The donor label of this sample is uncertain. This chain links TRBV13 with TRBJ2-1, with 12 positions matching TRBD2. Specimen: peripheral blood. The CDR3 region is CASSLGLGLAGYNEQFF. The CDR3, as DNA: TGTGCCAGCAGCTTAGGCCTCGGACTAGCGGGATACAATGAGCAGTTCTTC. The full variable domain, in which reference TRBV13 and TRBJ2-1 provide the parts outside the CDR3, is AAGVIQSPRHLIKEKRETATLKCYPIPRHDTVYWYQQGPGQDPQFLISFYEKMQSDKGSIPDRFSAQQFSDYHSELNMSSLELGDSALYFCASSLGLGLAGYNEQFFGPGTRLTVL.